The 10 T cell receptor beta chains reported below all come from one sample, sequenced in a study of blood T cell repertoires in COVID-19. Method: immunoSEQ multiplex PCR; TCRdb's copy keeps in-frame clones and lacks some. This table holds approximately 500,000 clones, roughly 91% found once. The source material was peripheral blood. Receptors were obtained from a woman in her fifties or sixties with COVID-19, enrolled during active disease.

The V and J genes are TRBV9 and TRBJ1-5, with D possibly being TRBD1 (5 bases). V gave up 3 bases and J gave up 8 bases, with 21 bases separating them. The CDR3 has 16 residues. Germline values: CDR1 SGDLS, CDR2 YYNGEE. In nucleotides, the CDR3 is TGTGCCAGCAGCGCAGGCCAGGGAGGGATCTCCGAGCCCCAGCATTTT. The encoded protein is CASSAGQGGISEPQHF.

This chain uses TRBV6-6 with TRBJ2-7, with TRBD1 identical over 10 bases. Germline V gene data show CDR1 as MNHNY and CDR2 as SVGAGI (reference sequence). This CDR3 comprises 15 residues. V was clipped by 6 bases and J by 7 bases; unmatched bases: 12. The CDR3 DNA sequence: TGTGCCAGCAGCTCCTCAGGGACAGGGGCTGGGGAGCAGTACTTC. Translation gives CASSSSGTGAGEQYF.

V gene TRBV3-1 (or the pseudogene TRBV3-2) combines with J gene TRBJ2-7; 8 positions agree with TRBD2. The CDR3 runs 16 residues. With 3 bases clipped from V and 1 base from J, the junction kept 8 bases outside the gene matches. The germline V gene has CDR1 LGHDT and CDR2 YNNKEL (reference sequence). CDR3 DNA: TGTGCCAGCAGCCAGCCCCCGGGACTAGGGTCCTACGAGCAGTACTTC. Its protein is CASSQPPGLGSYEQYF.

This clone occurred once. V and J are TRBV5-6 and TRBJ1-2; D remains ambiguous. This CDR3 spans 13 amino acids. V lost 0 bases, J lost 9 bases, and 12 bases lay in between. The V gene's germline CDR1 is SGHDT and CDR2 YYEEEE. CDR3 protein: CASSLVGLFSYTF. The CDR3 bases are TGTGCCAGCAGCTTGGTTGGACTTTTCAGCTACACCTTC.

This chain links TRBV15 with TRBJ2-6; 8 positions match TRBD1. V trimming: 3 bases; J trimming: 3 bases; junction bases outside the gene matches: 10. Germline CDR1 reads LNHNV; CDR2 reads YYDKDF (reference sequence). The CDR3 contains 18 residues. CDR3 nucleotide sequence: TGTGCCACCAGCAGGGTCAGGAGACAGGGGAGTGGGGCCAACGTCCTGACTTTC. It yields the protein CATSRVRRQGSGANVLTF.

In this sample, this clone turned up once. Other DNA variants within this sample encode the same CDR3. The rearrangement joins TRBV12-3 or TRBV12-4 to TRBJ1-1; the D gene is possibly TRBD1 (6 bases). The CDR3 runs to 12 residues. V lost 5 bases, J lost 5 bases, and 9 bases lay in between. The CDR3 bases are TGTGCCAGCAGTGAGGGGGGGACTGAAGCTTTCTTT. Translating it yields CASSEGGTEAFF.

J is TRBJ1-4 and V is TRBV30, with TRBD1 matching 8 bases. V dropped 0 bases and J dropped 8; count of bases not matched to a gene: 5. CDR1 GTSNPN and CDR2 SVGIG come from the germline V gene (reference sequence). The CDR3 is made up of 14 amino acids. The CDR3, as DNA: TGTGCCTGGAGTGTACAGGGGGGGGAAGAAAAACTGTTTTTT. Encoded protein: CAWSVQGGEEKLFF.

The V and J genes are TRBV11-3 and TRBJ2-2; 7 bases match TRBD1. This CDR3 has 15 amino acids. The germline gives CDR1 SGHNT, CDR2 YENEEA. V gave up 0 bases and J gave up 3 bases; unmatched junction bases: 1. The CDR3 here is CASSLETGYTGELFF. The CDR3 DNA reads as TGTGCCAGCAGCTTAGAGACAGGGTACACCGGGGAGCTGTTTTTT.

This chain connects TRBV10-3 to TRBJ2-2; 7 positions agree with TRBD1. CDR3 size: 15 residues. Trimming removed 4 bases from V and 4 bases from J; junction bases left unmatched: 6. Germline lookup yields CDR1 ENHRY and CDR2 SYGVKD. The CDR3 sequence: CAISGQGSGTGELFF. As DNA, the CDR3 is TGTGCCATCAGTGGACAGGGCAGCGGCACCGGGGAGCTGTTTTTT.

The chain carries TRBV3-1 (or the pseudogene TRBV3-2) and TRBJ2-1; weak D call: TRBD1 (5 bases). Trimming took off 5 bases at V and 7 bases at J, with 12 bases between the two ends. Germline assignment: CDR1 LGHDT and CDR2 YNNKEL (reference sequence). This CDR3 contains 13 residues. CDR3 protein: CASSLIRGNEQFF. In DNA form, the CDR3 reads TGTGCCAGCAGCTTGATTAGGGGAAATGAGCAGTTCTTC.